This T cell receptor beta chain was captured by sequencing in a study of regulatory T cells in long-lasting Graves disease. In its sample, this clonotype was seen a few times. Time point specified: newly diagnosed GD, antithyroid drugs for less than 3 months. The TCR library was prepared using RNA isolated from PBMCs. To make TCR beta libraries, researchers used iRepertoire HTBI primers and Arm-PCR of CDR3 regions. One entry per CDR3 protein, called by TCRdb with MiXCR from the multiplex PCR reads. The table includes 250,000 to 400,000 distinct CDR3 sequences, more than 15% detected once. The source is a female donor with Graves disease. Here the sequenced sample was peripheral blood mononuclear cells (PBMCs), taken at new diagnosis, from a patient treated with antithyroid drugs.

CDR3 DNA: TGTGCCAGCAGCTCCACAGGGCTCTCTGGAAACACCATATATTTT. Encoded protein: CASSSTGLSGNTIYF. This rearrangement joins TRBV7-9 to TRBJ1-3, with TRBD1 as a possible D gene (6 bases). This CDR3 has 15 amino acids. The germline V and J ends were trimmed by 4 bases and 0 bases, with 10 bases remaining between them. From germline, CDR1 is SEHNR and CDR2 FQNEAQ (reference sequence).